This T cell receptor (beta chain) was documented in a study of post-analysis software for immune sequencing data (dated by TCRdb to between 2015 and 2016). General notes on the study: Disease courses on record covered relapsing-remitting, secondary progressive and progressive-relapsing multiple sclerosis, though some patients had no subtype annotation. The multiple sclerosis patient repertoires were compared with approximately 11 previously published healthy control repertoires from donors aged roughly 6 to 25 years. A subset of samples was prepared in parallel using single-end sample barcoding, then pooled and co-amplified after Illumina adapter ligation.

V is cut by 8 bases and J by 5 bases, and the space between the germline ends is 20 bases. The CDR3 holds 15 amino acids from the cysteine to the phenylalanine. The retained sequence is limited to the CDR3, 45 bases, with the frame set at the first base. To demonstrate the VDJtools post-analysis software, TCR beta repertoires were profiled from the peripheral blood of about a dozen young patients with multiple sclerosis. The multiple sclerosis patients were children and adolescents between roughly 6 and 16 years of age. Study-wide findings and limitations: Four or five TRBV segments, including TRBV5-6, TRBV5-1 and TRBV20-1, were significantly more frequent in patients than controls. The multiple sclerosis patient group was slightly younger than the control group. Direct clustering with F measure revealed strong co-clustering of samples prepared in the same batch, which led to a batch-effect correction. Normalized Chao1 diversity was significantly lower in multiple sclerosis patients than controls, suggesting substantial peripheral T-cell clonal expansion.

On this clonotype: Its binding antigen is unknown. No base quality values were provided; no much bigger clone lies one nucleotide off.

Libraries came from PCR. The sequencer listed for this sample is Illumina HiSeq 2500. To reduce PCR and sequencing biases, unique molecular identifiers were built into the TCR beta cDNA libraries. Per 1 to 10 million input T cells, approximately 500,000 cDNA molecules were obtained, such that each molecule approximated one T cell. The patient libraries were prepared and sequenced with the same protocol used for the earlier healthy control dataset. Samples belonging to the same batch were prepared together, multiplexed and sequenced on a shared HiSeq lane. The authors processed their data as follows. MIGEC handled the raw barcoded reads, throwing out single-read molecular identifier groups before consensus assembly and CDR3 extraction. Clonotype tables were post-analysed with VDJtools, and diversity was normalized by down-sampling all datasets to the smallest sample size. Repertoire overlap clustering matched CDR3 amino acid but not nucleotide sequences to correct batch-related cross-sample contamination. TCRdb passed the public sequencing reads through fastp at Q25 and MiXCR, retaining productive beta sequences. Identical CDR3 proteins give one entry, which carries the most common genes and DNA. Here the V and J calls rest on TCRdb's processing, not on the authors' analysis. The sample profile shows some 690,000 distinct CDR3 sequences; roughly 27% of them were found once. The ten largest clones take up under 0.7% of the sample.

The V and J segments used are TRBV12-3 or TRBV12-4 and TRBJ2-3; TRBD2 is a weak D gene call, 6 bases matching. The specimen sequenced was blood. This clonotype was sampled from a girl aged 10 to 17 with multiple sclerosis. The CDR3 here reads CASWEASKARDTQYF. At the DNA level, the sequence is TGTGCCAGCTGGGAGGCTAGCAAGGCTCGAGATACGCAGTATTTT.